These 3 T cell receptor beta chains were all obtained from the same sample, sequenced in a study of blood T cell repertoires in COVID-19 (dated by TCRdb to 2018 to 2020). Library method: the immunoSEQ multiplex PCR assay. TCRdb's version of the immuneACCESS table is confined to in-frame rearrangements and falls short of the full clone set. An unresolved V gene accounts for under half of the shortfall where checked; the remainder is of unknown origin. This sample holds about 200,000 clones; about nine tenths were observed only once. The top ten hold 1.6% of the sample. What was sequenced was peripheral blood. These receptor sequences come from a man aged 18-30 years with active or convalescent COVID-19.

The chain combines TRBV30 with TRBJ2-1, with 11 bases identical to TRBD2. Germline V CDR1 and CDR2: GTSNPN, SVGIG (reference sequence). There are 15 residues in the CDR3. Unmatched junction bases numbered 3, after V lost 0 bases and J lost 5 bases. This CDR3 reads CAWSVGLAGHNEQFF. In DNA, the CDR3 is TGTGCCTGGAGTGTAGGACTAGCGGGCCACAATGAGCAGTTCTTC.

The chain links TRBV5-1 to TRBJ1-6; unclear D gene. CDR3 length: 16 residues. Germline V gene data show CDR1 as SGHRS and CDR2 as YFSETQ. The germline V and J ends were trimmed by 4 bases and 5 bases, with 16 bases remaining between them. This chain's CDR3 is CASSPSGLVNNSPLHF. CDR3 coding DNA: TGCGCCAGCAGCCCCTCCGGGTTGGTGAATAATTCACCCCTCCACTTT.

The V and J genes are TRBV9 and TRBJ2-5; 9 bases are shared with TRBD1. V lost 4 bases to trimming and J lost 5 bases; unmatched junction nucleotides: 6. The germline gives CDR1 SGDLS, CDR2 YYNGEE. The CDR3 is 14 residues long. The CDR3 DNA is TGTGCCAGCAGCCCTCGGACAGGGGACGAGACCCAGTACTTC. It encodes CASSPRTGDETQYF. The full variable domain, rest sourced from reference TRBV9 and TRBJ2-5, is DSGVTQTPKHLITATGQRVTLRCSPRSGDLSVYWYQQSLDQGLQFLIQYYNGEERAKGNILERFSAQQFPDLHSELNLSSLELGDSALYFCASSPRTGDETQYFGPGTRLLVL.